The sequence of this TCR beta chain was determined in a study of blood T cell repertoires in COVID-19. Study-wide background: PBMCs, B-cell-depleted T cells, or T cells were the source of the cDNA or gDNA that made up the material.

Germline V gives CDR1 SGHRS, CDR2 YFSETQ. The CDR3 contains 14 residues. Germline trimming cut 3 bases from V and 6 bases from J; bases unmatched to any gene: 7. Seattle patients were enrolled while actively infected and followed longitudinally. The method was immunoSEQ multiplex PCR; TCRdb's version includes in-frame clones alone and lacks a portion of them. The sample lists fewer than 350,000 clones, roughly 90% seen once, with roughly 3.9% in the top ten. This clonotype originated in a woman aged 60-70 years with COVID-19, enrolled during active disease. Sequencing was done on a sample of peripheral blood. The chain employs TRBV5-1 and TRBJ1-1; 8 bases match TRBD1. The CDR3 sequence: CASSSQQGEAEAFF. The CDR3 DNA reads TGCGCCAGCAGCTCTCAACAGGGGGAGGCTGAAGCTTTCTTT.